Shown below are 20 T cell receptor beta chains from a single sample sequenced in a study of cytomegalovirus exposure and HLA in healthy donors. Measured with immunoSEQ multiplex PCR; TCRdb has only the in-frame clones, and not every one. This sample yields 120,000 or so clones, of which about 90% are seen a single time; about 1.9% belongs to the top ten. Material for sequencing was PBMCs. The receptors were sampled from a woman younger than 30 in good health and CMV-seronegative.

This sequence joins TRBV7-6 and TRBJ1-5; D perhaps matches TRBD1 (5 bases). The CDR3 runs to 17 residues. Trimming pared 1 base from V and 1 base from J, leaving 14 bases between. Germline V CDR1 and CDR2: SGHVS, FNYEAQ. The CDR3 coding sequence is TGTGCCAGCAGCTTAGAAGTGGGGCGCCTCAGCAATCAGCCCCAGCATTTT. It specifies CASSLEVGRLSNQPQHF.

The chain combines TRBV7-2 with TRBJ2-5; D is uncertain. The V end lost 5 bases, the J end lost 2 bases, and 12 bases lay between the germline ends. Germline V gene data show CDR1 as SGHTA and CDR2 as FQGNSA. The CDR3 is 14 amino acids. In nucleotides, the CDR3 is TGTGCCAGCAGCCCCTCCCGGCGGCAAGAGACCCAGTACTTC. Protein product: CASSPSRRQETQYF. The full variable domain, completed using reference TRBV7-2 and TRBJ2-5, is GAGVSQSPSNKVTEKGKDVELRCDPISGHTALYWYRQSLGQGLEFLIYFQGNSAPDKSGLPSDRFSAERTGGSVSTLTIQRTQQEDSAVYLCASSPSRRQETQYFGPGTRLLVL.

The gene calls are TRBV7-2 and TRBJ2-7, with 8 bases lining up with TRBD1. There are 15 residues in the CDR3. J was trimmed by 0 bases and V by 3 bases; bases with no gene match: 4. CDR1 and CDR2 from the germline V gene are SGHTA and FQGNSA. The CDR3 region has the DNA TGTGCCAGCAGCTTCGGACAGGGTGGCTCCTACGAGCAGTACTTC. Translation gives CASSFGQGGSYEQYF.

This chain uses TRBV21-1 with TRBJ1-5. TRBV21-1 is termed a pseudogene. The CDR3 runs 16 residues. The CDR3 sequence: CASSKIDREDYQPQHF. CDR3 DNA sequence: TGTGCCAGCAGCAAAATCGACCGGGAGGACTATCAGCCCCAGCATTTT.

V gene TRBV29-1 combines with J gene TRBJ2-1, with 7 bases fitting TRBD2. The CDR3 totals 15 residues. The germline CDR1 and CDR2 sequences are SQVTM and ANQGSEA. J was trimmed by 2 bases and V by 6 bases; bases with no gene match: 10. CDR3 protein: CSVIFLAATYNEQFF. The CDR3 DNA reads as TGCAGCGTAATCTTTCTAGCGGCGACCTACAATGAGCAGTTCTTC.

The chain recombines TRBV7-2 with TRBJ2-3; a possible D gene is TRBD2 (5 bases). The CDR3 extends over 14 amino acids. Germline V gives CDR1 SGHTA, CDR2 FQGNSA. V lost 5 bases and J lost 3, with 12 bases in between. The chain's CDR3 is CASSPGLTTDTQYF. CDR3 bases: TGTGCCAGCAGCCCTGGACTGACGACAGATACGCAGTATTTT.

This CDR3 reads CATSPGQGAYEQYF. The CDR3 nucleotides read TGTGCCACCTCCCCGGGACAGGGGGCCTACGAGCAGTACTTC. The chain is built from TRBV19 and TRBJ2-7, with 11 bases that match TRBD1. The CDR3 has 14 amino acids. Germline lookup yields CDR1 LNHDA and CDR2 SQIVND (reference sequence). J lost 2 bases, V lost 10 bases, and 7 bases had no gene match.

The chain carries TRBV15 and TRBJ2-7, with 10 bases identical to TRBD2. The CDR3 length is 16 residues. Trimming cost V 1 base and J 1 base; bases outside gene matches: 4. CDR1 LNHNV and CDR2 YYDKDF come from the germline V gene (reference sequence). CDR3 sequence (DNA): TGTGCCACCAGCAGAGGGAGCGGGGGGGCGTCCTACGAGCAGTACTTC. Translation gives CATSRGSGGASYEQYF.

The rearrangement links TRBV5-3 to TRBJ2-2; 10 nucleotides agree with TRBD1. TRBV5-3 is reported as an ORF; its role is uncertain. The CDR3 spans 15 residues. The ends lost 4 bases at V and 7 bases at J; junction bases unmatched: 7. CDR3 in DNA: TGTGCCAGAAGCCCCCCGGGACAGGGGTTCGGGGAGCTGTTTTTT. Its protein is CARSPPGQGFGELFF.

The chain has TRBV5-1 and TRBJ2-3; tentatively, D is TRBD1 (5 bases). CDR1 is SGHRS and CDR2 is YFSETQ in the germline V gene. V lost 4 bases, J lost 2 bases, and 14 bases lay in between. The CDR3 extends over 15 amino acids. CDR3 residues: CASSLRMGHTDTQYF. The CDR3 coding sequence is TGCGCCAGCAGCCTACGGATGGGGCACACAGATACGCAGTATTTT.

The chain uses TRBV18 and TRBJ1-2, with 10 bases aligning to TRBD1. This CDR3 is 17 amino acids long. V lost 3 bases and J lost 2; bases outside the gene matches: 9. Germline CDR1 KGHSH, CDR2 LQKENI. Here the CDR3 reads CASSPVTGGGLNYGYTF. CDR3 sequence (DNA): TGTGCCAGCTCACCTGTGACAGGGGGCGGCCTGAACTATGGCTACACCTTC.

The chain recombines TRBV30 with TRBJ2-7; D not resolved. There are 13 residues in the CDR3. V lost 0 bases to trimming and J lost 3 bases, with 9 bases between them. Germline V lookup: CDR1 GTSNPN, CDR2 SVGIG (reference sequence). CDR3 coding DNA: TGTGCCTGGAGTGTTGGGCCTGGCTACGAGCAGTACTTC. This gives the protein CAWSVGPGYEQYF. The full variable domain, rest sourced from reference TRBV30 and TRBJ2-7, is SQTIHQWPATLVQPVGSPLSLECTVEGTSNPNLYWYRQAAGRGLQLLFYSVGIGQISSEVPQNLSASRPQDRQFILSSKKLLLSDSGFYLCAWSVGPGYEQYFGPGTRLTVT.

The chain employs TRBV6-1 and TRBJ2-7; 7 nucleotides agree with TRBD1. V was clipped by 5 bases and J by 0 bases; unmatched bases: 10. Germline CDR1 MNHNS, CDR2 SASEGT. The CDR3 sequence is 16 residues long. The CDR3 DNA is TGTGCCAGCAGTAAAGGGCCGGGACAGAGCTCCTACGAGCAGTACTTC. It is translated as CASSKGPGQSSYEQYF.

This chain links TRBV19 with TRBJ2-5, with D uncertain. Trimming removed 0 bases at V and 1 base at J, with 6 bases between. CDR1 is LNHDA, CDR2 SQIVND, per germline (reference sequence). The CDR3 consists of 14 residues. CDR3 DNA: TGTGCCAGTAGTATAGACCACATCCAAGAGACCCAGTACTTC. Translating gives CASSIDHIQETQYF.

V gene TRBV7-6 combines with J gene TRBJ2-7, with TRBD2 matching 7 bases. CDR1 is SGHVS and CDR2 is FNYEAQ in the germline V gene. This CDR3 comprises 16 residues. V lost 1 base to trimming and J lost 6 bases; unmatched junction nucleotides: 12. This CDR3 is CASSLGPGREWGEQYF. CDR3 DNA: TGTGCCAGCAGCTTAGGACCGGGGCGGGAGTGGGGCGAGCAGTACTTC.

V and J are TRBV28 and TRBJ2-7; 7 bases map to TRBD1. Germline V lookup: CDR1 MDHEN, CDR2 SYDVKM. Trimming took 5 bases from V and 11 from J; bases not matched to a gene: 24. This CDR3 has 17 amino acids. The CDR3 nucleotides are TGTGCCAGCAGTCCCGGGACAGCTTCTACCCTTAGTCGAGCAAAGTACTTC. Encoded protein: CASSPGTASTLSRAKYF.

This rearrangement joins TRBV28 to TRBJ2-6, with TRBD1 matching over 8 bases. Germline CDR1 reads MDHEN; CDR2 reads SYDVKM. This CDR3 region has 17 residues. Germline trimming cut 8 bases from V and 0 bases from J; bases unmatched to any gene: 9. The CDR3 DNA follows: TGTGCCAGCCAGACCAAAACAGGGGGCTCTGGGGCCAACGTCCTGACTTTC. This gives the protein CASQTKTGGSGANVLTF.

The chain uses TRBV7-2 and TRBJ2-5; the D gene is possibly TRBD2 (6 bases). Trimming shortened V by 1 base and J by 5 bases, and 14 bases separated the two germline ends. The CDR3 sequence is 15 residues long. The germline CDR1 and CDR2 sequences are SGHTA and FQGNSA. The CDR3 bases are TGTGCCAGCAGCTTAGTGACGGGAGTAGTGGAGACCCAGTACTTC. It specifies CASSLVTGVVETQYF. The full variable domain, completed using reference TRBV7-2 and TRBJ2-5, is GAGVSQSPSNKVTEKGKDVELRCDPISGHTALYWYRQSLGQGLEFLIYFQGNSAPDKSGLPSDRFSAERTGGSVSTLTIQRTQQEDSAVYLCASSLVTGVVETQYFGPGTRLLVL.

To note about this clone: As the CDR3 is not closed by the conserved phenylalanine or tryptophan, this likely results from a read error. The limits of the CDR3 on the DNA are not certain, so only TCRdb's listed CDR3 is given. V gene TRBV11-3 combines with J gene TRBJ2-7; the table's TRBD2 call for D was not verified on the DNA. Germline CDR1 reads SGHNT; CDR2 reads YENEEA. The CDR3 comprises 12 residues, both ends counted. The CDR3 here is CASSWGLAGKGD.

The chain combines TRBV5-1 with TRBJ2-7; 7 nucleotides align to TRBD2. CDR1 is SGHRS and CDR2 is YFSETQ in the germline V gene. The CDR3 covers 15 residues. Trimming removed 0 bases from V and 2 bases from J; junction bases left unmatched: 5. CDR3: CASSLVGREAYEQYF. CDR3 coding DNA: TGCGCCAGCAGCTTGGTTGGACGGGAGGCCTACGAGCAGTACTTC.